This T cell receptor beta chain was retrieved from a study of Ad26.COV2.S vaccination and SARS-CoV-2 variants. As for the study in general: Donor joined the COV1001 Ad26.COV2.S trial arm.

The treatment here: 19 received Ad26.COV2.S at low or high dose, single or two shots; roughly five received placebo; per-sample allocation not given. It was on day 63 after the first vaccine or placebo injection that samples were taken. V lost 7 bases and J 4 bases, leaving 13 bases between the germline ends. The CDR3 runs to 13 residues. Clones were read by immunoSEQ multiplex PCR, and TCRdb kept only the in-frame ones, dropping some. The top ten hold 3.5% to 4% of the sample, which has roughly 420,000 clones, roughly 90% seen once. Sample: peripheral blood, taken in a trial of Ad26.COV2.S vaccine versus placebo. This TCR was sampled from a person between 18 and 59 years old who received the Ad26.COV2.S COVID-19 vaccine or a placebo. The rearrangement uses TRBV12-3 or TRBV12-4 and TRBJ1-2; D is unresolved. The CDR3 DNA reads TGTGCCAGCACTGGCGGGCTATCCTATGGCTACACCTTC. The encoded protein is CASTGGLSYGYTF.